The T cell receptor beta chain described here comes from a study of beta chain features in type 1 diabetes. Points from the study as a whole: Moderately but significantly shorter TCRB CDR3s were found in Type 1 diabetes patients in all four CD4+ subsets.

Regarding this clone: Its antigen is as yet unknown. This CDR3 is also generated by other DNA sequences in the sample.

Investigators reverse transcribed all isolated RNA, so they sequenced expressed TCRB transcripts. Measured with immunoSEQ multiplex PCR; TCRdb has only the in-frame clones, and not every one. The sample has about 160,000 clones; 7.5% to 9.5% are singletons. Germline V CDR1 and CDR2: MNHEY, SMNVEV (reference sequence). Trimming at V came to 2 bases and at J to 6 bases, leaving 5 bases not matched to a gene. The CDR3 extends over 15 amino acids. The chain is built from TRBV27 and TRBJ2-1; 9 bases are shared with TRBD2. The sequence was obtained from a woman younger than 35 with type 1 diabetes. What was sequenced was central memory CD4+ T cells from blood. CDR3 in DNA: TGTGCCAGCAGTTTAGGCGGGAGGGGGGGCAATGAGCAGTTCTTC. As protein: CASSLGGRGGNEQFF.